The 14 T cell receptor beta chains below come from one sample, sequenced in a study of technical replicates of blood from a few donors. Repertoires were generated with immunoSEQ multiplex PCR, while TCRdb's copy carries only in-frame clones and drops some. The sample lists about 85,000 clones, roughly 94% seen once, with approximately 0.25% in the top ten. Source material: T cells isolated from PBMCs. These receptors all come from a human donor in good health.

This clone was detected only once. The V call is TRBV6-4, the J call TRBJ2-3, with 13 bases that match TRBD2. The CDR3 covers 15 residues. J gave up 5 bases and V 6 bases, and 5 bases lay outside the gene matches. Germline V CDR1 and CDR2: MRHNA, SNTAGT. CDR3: CASRRLAGGEDTQYF. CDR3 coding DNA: TGTGCCAGCAGACGACTAGCGGGGGGCGAAGATACGCAGTATTTT.

CDR3 bases: TGCGCCAGCAGCTTGGAAGGACAGGGGGATGGCTACACCTTC. This gives the protein CASSLEGQGDGYTF. V is TRBV5-1 and J is TRBJ1-2, with 10 bases identical to TRBD1. CDR1 and CDR2 (germline): SGHRS, YFSETQ. The V segment lost 0 bases and the J segment 6 bases; nucleotides outside the gene matches: 2. This CDR3 is 14 amino acids long.

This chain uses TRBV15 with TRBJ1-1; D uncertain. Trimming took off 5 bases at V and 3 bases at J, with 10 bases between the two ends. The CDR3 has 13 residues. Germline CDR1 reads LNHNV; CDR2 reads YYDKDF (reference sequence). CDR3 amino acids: CATSGGRDTEAFF. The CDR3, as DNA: TGTGCCACCAGCGGAGGGAGGGACACTGAAGCTTTCTTT.

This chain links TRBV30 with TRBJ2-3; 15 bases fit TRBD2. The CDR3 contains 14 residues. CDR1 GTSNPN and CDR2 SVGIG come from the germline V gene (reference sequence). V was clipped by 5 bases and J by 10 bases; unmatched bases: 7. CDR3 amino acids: CAWQGLAGGPPQYF. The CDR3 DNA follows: TGTGCCTGGCAGGGACTAGCGGGGGGTCCACCGCAGTATTTT. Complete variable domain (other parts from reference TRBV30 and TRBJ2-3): SQTIHQWPATLVQPVGSPLSLECTVEGTSNPNLYWYRQAAGRGLQLLFYSVGIGQISSEVPQNLSASRPQDRQFILSSKKLLLSDSGFYLCAWQGLAGGPPQYFGPGTRLTVL.

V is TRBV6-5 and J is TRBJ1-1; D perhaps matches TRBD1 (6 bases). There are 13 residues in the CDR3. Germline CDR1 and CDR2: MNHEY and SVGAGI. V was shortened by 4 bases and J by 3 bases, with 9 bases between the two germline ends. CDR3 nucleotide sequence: TGTGCCAGCAGTTCCTACAGGGACACTGAAGCTTTCTTT. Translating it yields CASSSYRDTEAFF.

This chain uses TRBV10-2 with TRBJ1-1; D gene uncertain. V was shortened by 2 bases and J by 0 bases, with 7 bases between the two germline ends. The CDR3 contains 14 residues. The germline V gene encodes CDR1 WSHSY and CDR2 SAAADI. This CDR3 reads CASSEGYMNTEAFF. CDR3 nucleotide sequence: TGCGCCAGCAGTGAGGGTTACATGAACACTGAAGCTTTCTTT.

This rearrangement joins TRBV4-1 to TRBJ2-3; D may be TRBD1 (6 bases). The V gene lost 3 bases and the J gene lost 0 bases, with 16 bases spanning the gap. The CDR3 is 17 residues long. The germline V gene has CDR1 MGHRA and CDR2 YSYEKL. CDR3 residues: CASSHEIGTTSTDTQYF. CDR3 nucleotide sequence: TGCGCCAGCAGCCATGAAATTGGGACAACTAGCACAGATACGCAGTATTTT.

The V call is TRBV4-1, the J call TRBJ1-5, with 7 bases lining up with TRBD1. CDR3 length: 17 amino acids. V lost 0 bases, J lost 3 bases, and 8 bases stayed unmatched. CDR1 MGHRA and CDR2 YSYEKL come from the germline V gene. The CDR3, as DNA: TGCGCCAGCAGCCAAGACCCACCGACAGGGTCCAATCAGCCCCAGCATTTT. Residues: CASSQDPPTGSNQPQHF.

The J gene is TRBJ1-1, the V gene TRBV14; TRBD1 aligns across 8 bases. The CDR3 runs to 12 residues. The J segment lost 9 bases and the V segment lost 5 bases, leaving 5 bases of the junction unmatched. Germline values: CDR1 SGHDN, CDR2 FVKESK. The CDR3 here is CASSWDRSKAFF. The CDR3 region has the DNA TGTGCCAGCAGCTGGGACAGGTCGAAAGCTTTCTTT.

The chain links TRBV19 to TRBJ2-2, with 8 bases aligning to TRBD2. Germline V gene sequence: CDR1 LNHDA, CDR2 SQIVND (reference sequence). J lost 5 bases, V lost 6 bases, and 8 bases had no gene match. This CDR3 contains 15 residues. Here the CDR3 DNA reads TGTGCCAGTAGGCCCCGGGGGGGCTGGACCGGGGAGCTGTTTTTT. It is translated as CASRPRGGWTGELFF.

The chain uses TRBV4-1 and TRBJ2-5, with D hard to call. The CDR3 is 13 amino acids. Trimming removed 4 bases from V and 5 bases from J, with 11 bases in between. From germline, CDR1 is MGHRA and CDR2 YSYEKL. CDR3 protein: CASSLADPETQYF. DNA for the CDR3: TGCGCCAGCAGCCTTGCAGATCCGGAGACCCAGTACTTC.

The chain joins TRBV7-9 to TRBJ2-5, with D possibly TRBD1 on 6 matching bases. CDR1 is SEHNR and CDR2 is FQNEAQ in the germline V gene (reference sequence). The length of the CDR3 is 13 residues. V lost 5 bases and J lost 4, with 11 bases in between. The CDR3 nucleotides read TGTGCCAGCAGCCAGGGGCGTGGAGAGACCCAGTACTTC. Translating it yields CASSQGRGETQYF.

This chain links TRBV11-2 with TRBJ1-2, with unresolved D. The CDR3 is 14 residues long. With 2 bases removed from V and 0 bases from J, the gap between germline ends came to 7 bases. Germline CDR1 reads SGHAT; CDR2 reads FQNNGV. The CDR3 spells CASSLRESNYGYTF. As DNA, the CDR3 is TGTGCCAGCAGCTTAAGGGAGTCTAACTATGGCTACACCTTC.

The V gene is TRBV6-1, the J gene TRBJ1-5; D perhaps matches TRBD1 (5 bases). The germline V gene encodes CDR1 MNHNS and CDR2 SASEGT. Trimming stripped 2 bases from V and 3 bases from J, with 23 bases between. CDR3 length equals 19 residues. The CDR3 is CASSEFLPGRASLNQPQHF. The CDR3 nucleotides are TGTGCCAGCAGTGAATTCCTGCCAGGCAGGGCCTCTCTCAATCAGCCCCAGCATTTT.